These 25 T cell receptor beta chains share one sample of origin, sequenced in a study of shared clonotypes between healthy human individuals. Libraries were prepared by immunoSEQ multiplex PCR; TCRdb keeps only in-frame clonotypes and omits some of them. The table has approximately 2,300,000 clones, 92% seen once. Sequenced input: naive CD4+ T cells from PBMCs. Subset here: CD45RA+ positively selected. The receptor set was obtained from a young man in good health. Some clones in this sample may be carry-over from other donors' samples.

In regard to this clone: This same CDR3 is encoded by further DNA sequences in the sample. This sequence joins TRBV5-1 and TRBJ2-5, with D perhaps TRBD1 (5 bases). The CDR3 contains 13 residues. The V and J ends lost 4 bases and 2 bases respectively, with 9 bases between them. CDR1 and CDR2 from the germline V gene are SGHRS and YFSETQ. The CDR3 DNA follows: TGCGCCAGCAGCCAGGGTTTACAAGAGACCCAGTACTTC. Translated, it gives CASSQGLQETQYF.

The chain recombines TRBV5-6 with TRBJ1-1; D ambiguous. Deletions cut 4 bases from V and 0 bases from J, with 16 bases between. The CDR3 contains 16 residues. CDR1 is SGHDT, CDR2 YYEEEE, per germline. CDR3 residues: CASSTRRAIMNTEAFF. DNA for the CDR3: TGTGCCAGCAGCACACGCCGGGCCATAATGAACACTGAAGCTTTCTTT.

This clone was seen once. V gene TRBV4-2 combines with J gene TRBJ2-2; TRBD1 aligns across 8 bases. This CDR3 spans 14 amino acids. The germline V gene encodes CDR1 LGHNA and CDR2 YNFKEQ. The V gene end was trimmed by 4 bases and the J gene end by 7 bases; junction bases not matched to a gene: 5. The chain's CDR3 is CASSRRGLGGELFF. The CDR3, as DNA: TGTGCCAGCAGCCGCAGGGGGCTTGGCGGGGAGCTGTTTTTT.

The V gene is TRBV7-6, the J gene TRBJ2-3, with D tentatively TRBD2 (5 bases). The ends were cut back, 0 bases at V and 6 bases at J, with 10 bases in the middle. Germline V gene sequence: CDR1 SGHVS, CDR2 FNYEAQ. The CDR3 contains 14 residues. The CDR3 loop is CASSLAPRVDTQYF. The DNA for the CDR3 is TGTGCCAGCAGCTTAGCCCCGAGGGTGGATACGCAGTATTTT.

V usage is TRBV5-1 and J usage is TRBJ1-2; 11 bases fit TRBD1. After removal of 2 bases from V and 8 bases from J, the junction contained 5 bases not matched to a gene. The V gene's germline CDR1 is SGHRS and CDR2 YFSETQ. There are 14 residues in the CDR3. Here the CDR3 reads CASSLPGQGVGYTF. The CDR3 coding sequence is TGCGCCAGCAGCTTACCGGGACAGGGGGTAGGCTACACCTTC.

Notes on this clone: Additional DNA sequences in this sample encode the identical CDR3. The CDR3 nucleotides read TGTGCCAGCAGTTACTCGCCTGGCGGTACCTACGAGCAGTACTTC. Residues: CASSYSPGGTYEQYF. This chain links TRBV6-5 with TRBJ2-7; no reliable D call. Germline CDR1 is MNHEY and CDR2 is SVGAGI. Trimming shortened V by 0 bases and J by 2 bases, and 11 bases separated the two germline ends. The length of the CDR3 is 15 residues.

The chain joins TRBV29-1 to TRBJ2-1, with 8 nucleotides matching TRBD1. V lost 6 bases, J lost 8 bases, and 12 bases stayed unmatched. This CDR3 has 14 residues. Per the germline V gene, CDR1 is SQVTM and CDR2 is ANQGSEA. CDR3 sequence (DNA): TGCAGCGTCACCGGGACAGGACTATGGGATGAGCAGTTCTTC. Amino acids: CSVTGTGLWDEQFF.

Turning to this clone: At the DNA level, this CDR3 is encoded by other sequences in the same sample as well. The chain uses TRBV7-3 and TRBJ2-3, with D uncertain. The length of the CDR3 is 13 residues. V dropped 5 bases and J dropped 1 base, with 7 bases sitting between them. Germline V CDR1 and CDR2: SGHTA, FQGTGA. The CDR3 reads CASSPSRTDTQYF. CDR3 in DNA: TGTGCCAGCAGCCCATCACGCACAGATACGCAGTATTTT.

With regard to this clone: In the same sample, other DNA sequences code for this CDR3. V is TRBV18 and J is TRBJ2-1; 12 nucleotides agree with TRBD2. CDR1 is KGHSH and CDR2 is LQKENI in the germline V gene. V shed 3 bases and J 4 bases; nucleotides not matched to a gene: 1. CDR3 length: 15 amino acids. CDR3 bases: TGTGCCAGCTCACCTGGACTAGCGGGGTACAATGAGCAGTTCTTC. Encoded protein: CASSPGLAGYNEQFF.

This chain connects TRBV29-1 to TRBJ2-7, with D uncertain. CDR3 length equals 11 residues. Per germline, CDR1 SQVTM and CDR2 ANQGSEA. V shed 2 bases and J shed 5 bases, with 7 bases lying between them. The CDR3 loop reads CSVENRDEQYF. Written as DNA, the CDR3 is TGCAGCGTTGAAAACCGAGACGAGCAGTACTTC.

The V gene is TRBV5-6, the J gene TRBJ2-7, with TRBD1 as a possible D gene (5 bases). Trimming shortened V by 5 bases and J by 3 bases, and 15 bases separated the two germline ends. CDR1 is SGHDT, CDR2 YYEEEE, per germline. The CDR3 loop spans 14 amino acids. The DNA of the CDR3 is TGTGCCAGCAGTCTGCTAGGGCAGGGCTACGAGCAGTACTTC. This sequence encodes CASSLLGQGYEQYF. The whole variable domain, remainder taken from reference TRBV5-6 and TRBJ2-7, is DAGVTQSPTHLIKTRGQQVTLRCSPKSGHDTVSWYQQALGQGPQFIFQYYEEEERQRGNFPDRFSGHQFPNYSSELNVNALLLGDSALYLCASSLLGQGYEQYFGPGTRLTVT.

V gene TRBV7-9 combines with J gene TRBJ1-2, with 10 bases identical to TRBD1. The V gene's germline CDR1 is SEHNR and CDR2 FQNEAQ (reference sequence). J gave up 4 bases and V 5 bases, and 10 bases lay outside the gene matches. The CDR3 has 16 residues. The CDR3 DNA is TGTGCCAGCAGCCCCCGGGACAGGGGTCTTACCTATGGCTACACCTTC. It codes for CASSPRDRGLTYGYTF.

This clone was detected only once. The rearrangement joins TRBV7-2 to TRBJ1-3, with a tentative D call TRBD1 (5 bases). CDR3 length: 17 residues. Trimming removed 1 base at V and 2 bases at J, with 15 bases between. Germline CDR1 reads SGHTA; CDR2 reads FQGNSA. The CDR3, as DNA: TGTGCCAGCAGCTTAGGGCCAGTTGGGACGCCTGGAAACACCATATATTTT. Protein product: CASSLGPVGTPGNTIYF.

The sample holds one count of this clone. The same CDR3 can be traced to other DNA sequences in this sample. This sequence joins TRBV2 and TRBJ2-7, with TRBD1 as a possible D gene (5 bases). Trimming left V 6 bases short and J 2 bases short, with 8 bases between. Germline-derived CDR1 and CDR2 are SNHLY and FYNNEI. CDR3 length: 12 amino acids. For the CDR3, the DNA is TGTGCCAGCAGCCGACAGACCTACGAGCAGTACTTC. Its protein is CASSRQTYEQYF.

This rearrangement joins TRBV15 to TRBJ2-3; 13 bases fit TRBD2. V gave up 5 bases and J gave up 9 bases; unmatched junction bases: 11. The germline gives CDR1 LNHNV, CDR2 YYDKDF (reference sequence). This CDR3 has 16 residues. This CDR3 reads CATSPRLAGGPGTQYF. The CDR3 coding sequence is TGTGCCACCAGCCCCCGACTAGCGGGAGGCCCGGGGACGCAGTATTTT.

This clone appeared a single time. This rearrangement joins TRBV30 to TRBJ2-3; D may be TRBD1 (5 bases). CDR1 GTSNPN and CDR2 SVGIG come from the germline V gene (reference sequence). The CDR3 runs to 14 residues. Trimming pared 4 bases from V and 3 bases from J, leaving 14 bases between. The CDR3: CAWTKGQLTDTQYF. Here the CDR3 DNA reads TGTGCCTGGACTAAGGGGCAGCTGACAGATACGCAGTATTTT.

The V call is TRBV5-4, the J call TRBJ2-7; 8 bases fit TRBD2. In germline, CDR1 is SGHNT, CDR2 YYREEE (reference sequence). The junction had 14 bases not matched to a gene; V was cut back by 4 bases and J by 2 bases. The CDR3 runs to 17 residues. The CDR3 region is CASSAPSGREAPYEQYF. The CDR3 coding sequence is TGTGCCAGCAGCGCCCCGTCCGGGCGGGAGGCCCCCTACGAGCAGTACTTC.

The chain is built from TRBV9 and TRBJ1-2; TRBD1 matches 7 bases. V trimming: 3 bases; J trimming: 8 bases; junction bases outside the gene matches: 13. The CDR3 loop spans 15 amino acids. The germline gives CDR1 SGDLS, CDR2 YYNGEE. The CDR3 DNA sequence: TGTGCCAGCAGCGAGGAAGGGGGCGCGGTCGGCGGCTACACCTTC. As protein: CASSEEGGAVGGYTF.

This chain joins TRBV7-9 and TRBJ2-5; maybe TRBD2 (5 bases). The CDR3 spans 13 residues. Between the trimmed V and J ends, which lost 1 base and 5 bases, there was a span of 8 bases. Germline values: CDR1 SEHNR, CDR2 FQNEAQ (reference sequence). In nucleotides, the CDR3 is TGTGCCAGCAGCTTAGATGAGGGCGAGACCCAGTACTTC. Protein product: CASSLDEGETQYF.

In its sample, this clone was seen once. The V call is TRBV6-1, the J call TRBJ1-4; the D is unclear. Germline CDR1 is MNHNS and CDR2 is SASEGT. The CDR3 covers 14 residues. V lost 4 bases and J 8 bases, leaving 14 bases between the germline ends. The CDR3 DNA reads TGTGCCAGCAGTGTCGGCCGCGTGCGGGAAAAACTGTTTTTT. Its protein product is CASSVGRVREKLFF.

The chain carries TRBV5-1 and TRBJ2-2; no clear D. There are 15 residues in the CDR3. V dropped 0 bases and J dropped 5 bases, with 11 bases sitting between them. CDR1 SGHRS and CDR2 YFSETQ come from the germline V gene. The chain's CDR3 is CASSLESVGTGELFF. The CDR3 DNA is TGCGCCAGCAGCTTGGAAAGCGTTGGGACCGGGGAGCTGTTTTTT. Complete variable domain (other parts from reference TRBV5-1 and TRBJ2-2): KAGVTQTPRYLIKTRGQQVTLSCSPISGHRSVSWYQQTPGQGLQFLFEYFSETQRNKGNFPGRFSGRQFSNSRSEMNVSTLELGDSALYLCASSLESVGTGELFFGEGSRLTVL.

This chain connects TRBV7-9 to TRBJ1-2; unclear D gene. The CDR3 spans 14 residues. Trimming took off 2 bases at V and 8 bases at J, with 15 bases between the two ends. The germline CDR1 and CDR2 sequences are SEHNR and FQNEAQ (reference sequence). In DNA, the CDR3 is TGTGCCAGCAGCTTATCATGGAGCCCGCGGGGCTACACCTTC. This encodes CASSLSWSPRGYTF.

Concerning this clone itself: Other DNA sequences in the sample encode the same CDR3. The rearrangement uses TRBV18 and TRBJ2-1; 12 nucleotides match TRBD2. Germline CDR1 reads KGHSH; CDR2 reads LQKENI. CDR3 length equals 14 residues. Trimming removed 3 bases from V and 7 bases from J; junction bases left unmatched: 1. CDR3 DNA sequence: TGTGCCAGCTCACCGACTAGCGGGAGTAATGAGCAGTTCTTC. Protein: CASSPTSGSNEQFF. The full variable domain, its missing parts supplied by reference TRBV18 and TRBJ2-1, is NAGVMQNPRHLVRRRGQEARLRCSPMKGHSHVYWYRQLPEEGLKFMVYLQKENIIDESGMPKERFSAEFPKEGPSILRIQQVVRGDSAAYFCASSPTSGSNEQFFGPGTRLTVL.

The chain carries TRBV30 and TRBJ2-3, with TRBD2 identical over 11 bases. The CDR3 runs 15 residues. The V gene's germline CDR1 is GTSNPN and CDR2 SVGIG (reference sequence). V was clipped by 4 bases and J by 4 bases; unmatched bases: 7. DNA for the CDR3: TGTGCCTGGATTACCAAGGGACTAGCGGCAGATACGCAGTATTTT. Encoded protein: CAWITKGLAADTQYF.

The rearrangement links TRBV27 to TRBJ2-6, with TRBD1 as a possible D gene (5 bases). Trimming shortened V by 5 bases and J by 0 bases, and 11 bases separated the two germline ends. The CDR3 covers 16 residues. Germline values: CDR1 MNHEY, CDR2 SMNVEV (reference sequence). The CDR3 here is CASSRSGISGANVLTF. The CDR3 DNA follows: TGTGCCAGCAGTCGATCAGGGATCTCTGGGGCCAACGTCCTGACTTTC.